This T cell receptor (beta chain) was sequenced for a study of blood T cell repertoires in COVID-19. Across the whole study: Sites across the United States, Italy and Spain contributed samples from acute and convalescent COVID-19. Sample material is recorded as cDNA or gDNA derived from T cells, B-cell-depleted T cells, or PBMCs.

Authors' processing steps: Estimates of nucleated cell counts were drawn from the amplification of reference gene primers. Sequencing was performed with immunoSEQ multiplex PCR; in TCRdb, only in-frame clones are kept and a portion is missing. The DNA gave D and trimming, while V, J and clone size come from that table. The sample includes 90,000 to 130,000 clones, around three quarters of them seen just once. V shed 2 bases and J shed 6 bases, with 11 bases lying between them. The V gene's germline CDR1 is SGHTA and CDR2 FQGNSA. The CDR3 contains 14 residues. This chain connects TRBV7-2 to TRBJ2-1; D may be TRBD1 (5 bases). The source material was peripheral blood. The receptor was derived from a woman aged 60-75 years with acute or convalescent COVID-19. CDR3 in DNA: TGTGCCAGCAGCTTAACGTCCCAGGGCAATGAGCAGTTCTTC. This translates into CASSLTSQGNEQFF.